The 29 T cell receptor beta chains given below trace back to one sample, sequenced in a study of CXCR3-negative and CXCR3-positive naive CD8 T cells. Their antigens are not known. UMI labels and 5' RACE were used to prepare the TRB cDNA libraries. From the 5' RACE reads, TCRdb lists one entry per CDR3 protein and no DNA. The listing contains tens of thousands of distinct CDR3 sequences. Broader study findings: CXCR3-positive naive cells carried more hydrophobic TRB CDR3s than CXCR3-negative naive cells did.

The sample taken for sequencing was naive CXCR3+ CD8+ T cells from blood. Subset specified: CD45RO-CCR7+CD27+CD95- naive CD8+ T cells expressing CXCR3 (TNR3+). The receptors here all came from a human donor in good health. Some clones in this sample may be carry-over from other donors' samples.

J is TRBJ2-5 and V is TRBV29-1. The germline CDR1 and CDR2 sequences are SQVTM and ANQGSEA. The CDR3 is 12 amino acids. CDR3 residues: CSVEAQFGAQYF. The full variable domain, with the rest looked up from reference TRBV29-1 and TRBJ2-5, is SAVISQKPSRDICQRGTSLTIQCQVDSQVTMMFWYRQQPGQSLTLIATANQGSEATYESGFVIDKFPISRPNLTFSTLTVSNMSPEDSSIYLCSVEAQFGAQYFGPGTRLLVL.

The CDR3 region is CSVEDPTEATEAFF. The genes are TRBV29-1 and TRBJ1-1. Germline V gives CDR1 SQVTM, CDR2 ANQGSEA. CDR3 length: 14 amino acids.

The V gene is TRBV7-6, the J gene TRBJ2-2. The CDR3 totals 16 residues. Looked up from germline, CDR1 is SGHVS and CDR2 is FNYEAQ. CDR3 sequence: CASSFGQFANTGELFF. Supplemented by reference TRBV7-6 and TRBJ2-2, the full variable domain reads GAGVSQSPRYKVTKRGQDVALRCDPISGHVSLYWYRQALGQGPEFLTYFNYEAQQDKSGLPNDRFSAERPEGSISTLTIQRTEQRDSAMYRCASSFGQFANTGELFFGEGSRLTVL.

CDR3 in amino acids: CASSLEGRLYYGYTF. This chain connects TRBV7-9 to TRBJ1-2. Germline V lookup: CDR1 SEHNR, CDR2 FQNEAQ (reference sequence). This CDR3 region has 15 residues.

V is TRBV29-1 and J is TRBJ1-2; TCRdb's D call, TRBD1, is unchecked because there is no DNA. This CDR3 is built from 12 residues. The germline CDR1 and CDR2 sequences are SQVTM and ANQGSEA. The CDR3 is CSVVGGLGGYTF.

Here the CDR3 reads CASSPRDYLTGTDTQYF. V is TRBV5-1 and J is TRBJ2-3; with no DNA, the TCRdb D assignment of TRBD2 cannot be verified. The germline V gene has CDR1 SGHRS and CDR2 YFSETQ. This CDR3 is 17 amino acids long.

The chain recombines TRBV5-1 with TRBJ1-5; TCRdb designates TRBD1, a call that cannot be tested without DNA. The CDR3 is 14 residues long. CDR1 SGHRS and CDR2 YFSETQ come from the germline V gene. CDR3 in amino acids: CASSLGGLNQPQHF.

CDR3 residues: CSVDEGIDYTF. This sequence joins TRBV29-1 and TRBJ1-2. There are 11 residues in the CDR3. From germline, CDR1 is SQVTM and CDR2 ANQGSEA.

The chain is built from TRBV11-2 and TRBJ2-7. The CDR3 length is 12 residues. CDR1 SGHAT and CDR2 FQNNGV come from the germline V gene. The CDR3 sequence: CASSLGSSEQYF.

The rearrangement uses TRBV2 and TRBJ2-1; TCRdb outputs TRBD1, but without DNA this stays unchecked. CDR3 length: 14 residues. Germline V gene data show CDR1 as SNHLY and CDR2 as FYNNEI. The CDR3 here is CASKGGTVYNEQFF.

The V call is TRBV6-5, the J call TRBJ2-7; TCRdb picks TRBD1, but there is no DNA to check that call. Germline V CDR1 and CDR2: MNHEY, SVGAGI. CDR3 length equals 14 residues. CDR3 sequence reads: CASSYSTGAYEQYF.

The chain carries TRBV14 and TRBJ2-7; TCRdb selects TRBD1, and the lack of DNA leaves this call unchecked. The CDR3 totals 15 residues. Germline CDR1 reads SGHDN; CDR2 reads FVKESK. The CDR3: CASSQDLRDPYEQYF.

The V and J genes are TRBV7-6 and TRBJ2-3; TCRdb selects TRBD1, and the lack of DNA leaves this call unchecked. Germline CDR1 is SGHVS and CDR2 is FNYEAQ. The CDR3 is made up of 14 amino acids. The CDR3 sequence is CASSPSLFQDTQYF.

The rearrangement links TRBV4-3 to TRBJ2-1; as DNA is missing, the TRBD1 call by TCRdb cannot be tested. From germline, CDR1 is LGHNA and CDR2 YSLEER. CDR3 length: 15 amino acids. CDR3: CASSPLRGADNEQFF.

This chain connects TRBV7-3 to TRBJ2-7. This CDR3 is 12 amino acids long. Germline values: CDR1 SGHTA, CDR2 FQGTGA. CDR3 sequence reads: CASSLPSYEQYF.

The V call is TRBV4-3, the J call TRBJ1-5. Germline V gene lookup returns CDR1 LGHNA and CDR2 YSLEER. The CDR3 is 15 amino acids. This CDR3 is CASSPIWRSNQPQHF.

The chain recombines TRBV20-1 with TRBJ2-5; without DNA, the TCRdb call of TRBD1 cannot be checked. The CDR3 runs 12 residues. Per the germline V gene, CDR1 is DFQATT and CDR2 is SNEGSKA (reference sequence). CDR3 protein: CSANQGQETQYF.

The chain couples TRBV21-1 to TRBJ2-7; there is no DNA to check the TCRdb D call of TRBD1. TRBV21-1 is termed a pseudogene. This CDR3 contains 20 residues. CDR3 sequence reads: CASSKEKGRAGSGPYYEQYF.

The chain couples TRBV29-1 to TRBJ2-7. This CDR3 region has 11 residues. Looked up from germline, CDR1 is SQVTM and CDR2 is ANQGSEA. The CDR3 is CAVGGNYEQYF.

The rearrangement uses TRBV12-3 or TRBV12-4 and TRBJ1-2. The CDR3 extends over 14 amino acids. The CDR3 protein is CASSFGSLNYGYTF.

The chain couples TRBV7-2 to TRBJ1-1. CDR1 is SGHTA, CDR2 FQGNSA, per germline. This CDR3 is built from 14 residues. The CDR3 spells CASSLRVIKTEAFF.

The V and J genes are TRBV7-9 and TRBJ1-2. Germline V lookup: CDR1 SEHNR, CDR2 FQNEAQ (reference sequence). The CDR3 spans 13 residues. CDR3 amino acids: CASSPRGNYGYTF.

CDR3 amino acids: CASSLYGGNTEAFF. The V and J genes are TRBV11-2 and TRBJ1-1; TCRdb proposes TRBD1, but this gene call is untestable without DNA. Germline CDR1 reads SGHAT; CDR2 reads FQNNGV. This CDR3 is built from 14 residues.

V usage is TRBV7-9 and J usage is TRBJ1-1; TCRdb picks TRBD1, but there is no DNA to check that call. Per the germline V gene, CDR1 is SEHNR and CDR2 is FQNEAQ (reference sequence). The CDR3 loop spans 14 amino acids. CDR3 in amino acids: CVIPLEQANTEAFF.

The V and J genes are TRBV27 and TRBJ1-1. The CDR3 runs 13 residues. Germline loops: CDR1 MNHEY, CDR2 SMNVEV (reference sequence). The CDR3 is CASSLKRNTEAFF.

This chain uses TRBV20-1 with TRBJ2-7. The CDR3 has 13 residues. Germline assignment: CDR1 DFQATT and CDR2 SNEGSKA (reference sequence). The CDR3 reads CSAQPRISYEQYF.

V and J are TRBV7-9 and TRBJ2-5; there is no DNA to check the TCRdb D call of TRBD2. This CDR3 spans 17 amino acids. Germline CDR1 and CDR2: SEHNR and FQNEAQ (reference sequence). The CDR3 sequence is CASSPPTRGGNQETQYF.

The chain joins TRBV28 to TRBJ1-1. The CDR3 has 14 residues. The germline V gene encodes CDR1 MDHEN and CDR2 SYDVKM. The CDR3 loop reads CASSLDRPNTEAFF.

The chain has TRBV7-7 and TRBJ2-1; the D gene TCRdb calls, TRBD2, cannot be checked with no DNA. The CDR3 covers 16 residues. Germline V gene data show CDR1 as SSHAT and CDR2 as FNYEAQ (reference sequence). CDR3 amino acids: CASSLELAIQGDEQFF.